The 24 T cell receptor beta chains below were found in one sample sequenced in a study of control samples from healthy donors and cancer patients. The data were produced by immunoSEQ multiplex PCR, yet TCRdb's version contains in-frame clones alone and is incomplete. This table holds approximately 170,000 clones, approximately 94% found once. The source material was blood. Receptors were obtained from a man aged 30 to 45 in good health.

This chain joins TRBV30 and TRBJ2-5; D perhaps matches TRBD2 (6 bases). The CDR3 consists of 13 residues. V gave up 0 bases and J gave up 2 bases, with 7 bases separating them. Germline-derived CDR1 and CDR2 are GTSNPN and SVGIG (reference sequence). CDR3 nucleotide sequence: TGTGCCTGGAGTGTGGCGGGGCAAGAGACCCAGTACTTC. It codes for CAWSVAGQETQYF.

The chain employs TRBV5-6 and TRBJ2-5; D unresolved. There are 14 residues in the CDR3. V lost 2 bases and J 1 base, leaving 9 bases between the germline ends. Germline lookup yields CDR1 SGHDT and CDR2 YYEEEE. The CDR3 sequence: CASSLPGTQETQYF. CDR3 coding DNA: TGTGCCAGCAGCTTACCGGGCACCCAAGAGACCCAGTACTTC.

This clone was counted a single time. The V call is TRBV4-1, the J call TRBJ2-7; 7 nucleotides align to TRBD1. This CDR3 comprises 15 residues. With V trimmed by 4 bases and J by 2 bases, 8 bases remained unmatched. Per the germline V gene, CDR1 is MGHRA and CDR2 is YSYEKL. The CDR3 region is CASSPRQGGTYEQYF. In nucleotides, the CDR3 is TGCGCCAGCAGCCCCAGACAGGGCGGAACCTACGAGCAGTACTTC.

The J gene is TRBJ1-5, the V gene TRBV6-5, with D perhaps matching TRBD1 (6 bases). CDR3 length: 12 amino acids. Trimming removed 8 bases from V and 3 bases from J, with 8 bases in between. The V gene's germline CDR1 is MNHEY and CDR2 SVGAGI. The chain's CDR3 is CASRTANQPQHF. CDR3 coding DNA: TGTGCCAGCCGGACAGCCAATCAGCCCCAGCATTTT.

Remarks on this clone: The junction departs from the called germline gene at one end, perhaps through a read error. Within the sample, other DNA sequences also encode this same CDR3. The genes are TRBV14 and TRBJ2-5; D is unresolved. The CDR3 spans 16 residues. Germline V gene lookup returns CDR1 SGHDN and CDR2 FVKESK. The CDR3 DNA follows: TGTGCTAGCAGCCAAGAACCGGCTAGAGGTCAAGAGACCCAGTACTTC. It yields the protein CASSQEPARGQETQYF.

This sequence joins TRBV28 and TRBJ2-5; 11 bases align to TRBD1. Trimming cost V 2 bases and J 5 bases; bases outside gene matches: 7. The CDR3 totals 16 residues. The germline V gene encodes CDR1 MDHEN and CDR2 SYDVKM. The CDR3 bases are TGTGCCAGCAGTTTAGGACAGGGGGCATGGTCGGAGACCCAGTACTTC. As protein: CASSLGQGAWSETQYF.

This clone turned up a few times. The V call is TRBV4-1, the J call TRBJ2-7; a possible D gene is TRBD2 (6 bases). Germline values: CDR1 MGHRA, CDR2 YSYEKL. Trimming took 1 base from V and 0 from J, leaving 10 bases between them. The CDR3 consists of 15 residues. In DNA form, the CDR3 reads TGCGCCAGCAGCCAAGGACTAGACAGCTCCTACGAGCAGTACTTC. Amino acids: CASSQGLDSSYEQYF.

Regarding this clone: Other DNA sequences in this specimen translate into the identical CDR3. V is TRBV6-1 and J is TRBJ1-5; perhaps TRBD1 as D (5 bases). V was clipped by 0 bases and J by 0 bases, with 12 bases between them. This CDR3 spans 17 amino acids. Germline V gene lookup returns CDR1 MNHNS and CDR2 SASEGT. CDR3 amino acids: CASSEAIGVYSNQPQHF. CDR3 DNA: TGTGCCAGCAGTGAAGCGATAGGGGTGTATAGCAATCAGCCCCAGCATTTT.

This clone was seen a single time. The DNA for the CDR3 is TGTGCCAGCAGCGGTACCAGGGAAAAGGGCTATGGCTACACCTTC. Translating it yields CASSGTREKGYGYTF. The V and J genes are TRBV5-8 and TRBJ1-2; D possibly corresponds to TRBD1 (5 bases). V was trimmed by 4 bases and J by 4 bases, leaving 17 bases between them. Germline CDR1 and CDR2: SGHTS and YDEGEE. The CDR3 loop spans 15 amino acids.

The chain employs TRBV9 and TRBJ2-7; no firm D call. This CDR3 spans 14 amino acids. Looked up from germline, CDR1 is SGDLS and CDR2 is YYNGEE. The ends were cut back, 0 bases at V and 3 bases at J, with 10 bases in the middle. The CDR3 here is CASSVARDNYEQYF. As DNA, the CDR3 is TGTGCCAGCAGCGTAGCTAGAGACAACTACGAGCAGTACTTC.

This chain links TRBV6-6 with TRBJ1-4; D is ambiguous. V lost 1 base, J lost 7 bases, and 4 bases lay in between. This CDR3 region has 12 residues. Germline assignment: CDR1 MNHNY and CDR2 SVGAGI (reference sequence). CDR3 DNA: TGTGCCAGCAGTTACTGGGCTGAAAAACTGTTTTTT. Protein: CASSYWAEKLFF.

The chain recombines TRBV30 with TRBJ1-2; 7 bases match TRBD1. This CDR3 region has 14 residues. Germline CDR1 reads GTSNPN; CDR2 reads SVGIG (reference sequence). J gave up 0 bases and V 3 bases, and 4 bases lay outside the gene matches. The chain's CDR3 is CAWRNRGSNYGYTF. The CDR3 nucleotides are TGTGCCTGGAGGAACAGGGGATCTAACTATGGCTACACCTTC.

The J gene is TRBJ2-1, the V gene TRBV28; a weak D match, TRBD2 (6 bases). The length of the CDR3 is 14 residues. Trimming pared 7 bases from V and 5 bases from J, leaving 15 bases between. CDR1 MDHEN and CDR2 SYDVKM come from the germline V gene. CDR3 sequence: CASNLGRPNNEQFF. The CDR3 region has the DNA TGTGCCAGCAACCTGGGGAGGCCTAACAATGAGCAGTTCTTC.

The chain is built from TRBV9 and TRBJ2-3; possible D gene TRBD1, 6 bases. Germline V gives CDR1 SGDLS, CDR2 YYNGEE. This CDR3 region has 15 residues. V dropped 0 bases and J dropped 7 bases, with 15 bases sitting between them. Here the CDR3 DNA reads TGTGCCAGCAGCGTAGCTGATGACAGGAAGCATACGCAGTATTTT. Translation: CASSVADDRKHTQYF. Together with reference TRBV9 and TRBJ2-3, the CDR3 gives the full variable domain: DSGVTQTPKHLITATGQRVTLRCSPRSGDLSVYWYQQSLDQGLQFLIQYYNGEERAKGNILERFSAQQFPDLHSELNLSSLELGDSALYFCASSVADDRKHTQYFGPGTRLTVL.

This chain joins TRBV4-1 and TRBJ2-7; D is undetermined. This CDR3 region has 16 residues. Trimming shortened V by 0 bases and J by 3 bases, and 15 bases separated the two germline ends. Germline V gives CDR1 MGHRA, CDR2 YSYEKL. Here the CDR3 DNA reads TGCGCCAGCAGCCAAGATAAGGGAAGGGCCGGCTACGAGCAGTACTTC. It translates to CASSQDKGRAGYEQYF.

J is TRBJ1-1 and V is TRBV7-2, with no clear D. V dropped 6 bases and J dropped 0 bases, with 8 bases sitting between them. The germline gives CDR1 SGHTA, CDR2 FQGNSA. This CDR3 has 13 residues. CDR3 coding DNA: TGTGCCAGCAGGGCGGAGTTGAACACTGAAGCTTTCTTT. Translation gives CASRAELNTEAFF.

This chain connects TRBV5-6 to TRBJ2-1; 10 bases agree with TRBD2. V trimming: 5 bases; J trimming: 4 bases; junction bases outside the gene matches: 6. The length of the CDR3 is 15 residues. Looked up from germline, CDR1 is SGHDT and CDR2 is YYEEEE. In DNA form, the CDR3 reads TGTGCCAGCAGTCCTAGCGGGAGTAGGTACAATGAGCAGTTCTTC. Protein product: CASSPSGSRYNEQFF. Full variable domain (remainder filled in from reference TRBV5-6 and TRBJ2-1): DAGVTQSPTHLIKTRGQQVTLRCSPKSGHDTVSWYQQALGQGPQFIFQYYEEEERQRGNFPDRFSGHQFPNYSSELNVNALLLGDSALYLCASSPSGSRYNEQFFGPGTRLTVL.

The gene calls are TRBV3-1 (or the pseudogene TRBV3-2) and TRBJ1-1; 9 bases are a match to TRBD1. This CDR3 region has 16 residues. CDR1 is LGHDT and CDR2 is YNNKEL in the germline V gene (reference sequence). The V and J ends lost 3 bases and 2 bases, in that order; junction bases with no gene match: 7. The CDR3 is CASSQGTGGFNTEAFF. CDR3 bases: TGTGCCAGCAGCCAGGGAACAGGGGGCTTTAACACTGAAGCTTTCTTT.

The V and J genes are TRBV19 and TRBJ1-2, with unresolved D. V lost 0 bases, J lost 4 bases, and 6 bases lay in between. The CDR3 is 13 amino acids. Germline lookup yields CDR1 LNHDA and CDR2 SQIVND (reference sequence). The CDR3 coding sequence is TGTGCCAGTAGTATAGAGGCGTTCTATGGCTACACCTTC. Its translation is CASSIEAFYGYTF.

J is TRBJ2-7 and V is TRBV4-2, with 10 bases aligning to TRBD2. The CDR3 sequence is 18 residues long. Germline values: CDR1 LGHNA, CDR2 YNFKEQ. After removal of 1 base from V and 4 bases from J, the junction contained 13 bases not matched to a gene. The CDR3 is CASSQAWTSGPQAYEQYF. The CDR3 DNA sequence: TGTGCCAGCAGCCAAGCGTGGACTAGCGGACCTCAGGCGTACGAGCAGTACTTC.

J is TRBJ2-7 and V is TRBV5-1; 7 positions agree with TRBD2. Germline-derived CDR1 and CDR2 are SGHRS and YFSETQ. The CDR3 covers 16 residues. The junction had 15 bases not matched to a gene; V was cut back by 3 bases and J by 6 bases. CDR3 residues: CASSSPMGGVMGEQYF. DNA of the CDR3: TGCGCCAGCAGCTCCCCGATGGGAGGGGTCATGGGCGAGCAGTACTTC.

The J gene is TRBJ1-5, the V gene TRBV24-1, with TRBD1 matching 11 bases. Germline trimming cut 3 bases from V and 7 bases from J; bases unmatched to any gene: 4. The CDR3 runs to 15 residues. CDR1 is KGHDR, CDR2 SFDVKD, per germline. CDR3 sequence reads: CATSDGTGGGQPQHF. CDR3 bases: TGTGCCACCAGTGATGGGACAGGGGGGGGGCAGCCCCAGCATTTT.

The DNA of the CDR3 is TGTGCCAGCTCACAGGGTGTGGGGAGCAATCAGCCCCAGCATTTT. Its protein is CASSQGVGSNQPQHF. The chain is built from TRBV18 and TRBJ1-5; the D is unclear. From germline, CDR1 is KGHSH and CDR2 LQKENI. Trimming stripped 4 bases from V and 1 base from J, with 11 bases between. The CDR3 contains 15 residues.

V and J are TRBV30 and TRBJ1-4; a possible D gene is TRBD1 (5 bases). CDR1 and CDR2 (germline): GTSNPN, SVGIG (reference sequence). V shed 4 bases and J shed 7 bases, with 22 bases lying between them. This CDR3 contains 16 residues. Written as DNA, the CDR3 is TGTGCCTGGAATCCTCGATCCGGCTCGGGGGGTGAAAAACTGTTTTTT. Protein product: CAWNPRSGSGGEKLFF.